A selection of T cell receptor beta chains follows, all from one sample in a study of regulatory T cells in long-lasting Graves disease. One entry per CDR3 protein, called by TCRdb with MiXCR from the multiplex PCR reads. Counted here are some 410,000 distinct CDR3 sequences, about a sixth occurring once; the ten biggest clones make up about 10%. These records were also assigned to another study, of T cells in Graves' hyperthyroidism and ophthalmopathy.

The source was peripheral blood mononuclear cells (PBMCs), collected at new diagnosis, from a patient treated with antithyroid drugs. The source of these receptors is a woman aged 25 to 45 with Graves disease. Each CDR3 is given with its conserved first and last residue. The order of the fields is V gene, clone size, D gene, J gene, CDR3 protein, CDR3 DNA. A D gene is named only where the DNA matches it firmly. Rows give clone size only sometimes, using once, few, many, or a class for an expanded clone.

v_call: TRBV7-2
clone_size: NA
d_call: NA
j_call: TRBJ2-1
cdr3_aa: CASRTHYKGEQFF
cdr3_nt: TGTGCCAGCAGGACCCATTACAAGGGGGAGCAGTTCTTC

v_call: TRBV19
clone_size: few
d_call: TRBD2
j_call: TRBJ2-2
cdr3_aa: CASSIDAPLAAYTGELFF
cdr3_nt: TGTGCCAGTAGTATAGATGCCCCGCTAGCGGCGTACACCGGGGAGCTGTTTTTT

v_call: TRBV5-1
clone_size: few
d_call: TRBD2
j_call: TRBJ2-7
cdr3_aa: CASKPGTSGRDPFITSYEQYF
cdr3_nt: TGCGCCAGCAAACCCGGGACTAGCGGGAGGGACCCATTTATAACCTCCTACGAGCAGTACTTC

v_call: TRBV7-9
clone_size: many
d_call: TRBD1
j_call: TRBJ2-2
cdr3_aa: CASSLGQYTGELFF
cdr3_nt: TGTGCCAGCAGCTTGGGACAGTACACCGGGGAGCTGTTTTTT

v_call: TRBV28
clone_size: many
d_call: NA
j_call: TRBJ2-1
cdr3_aa: CASRTGYNEQFF
cdr3_nt: TGTGCCAGCAGAACAGGGTACAATGAGCAGTTCTTC

v_call: TRBV7-2
clone_size: many
d_call: TRBD2
j_call: TRBJ2-3
cdr3_aa: CASGKRLAGGSSDTQYF
cdr3_nt: TGTGCCAGCGGAAAAAGACTAGCGGGAGGAAGTTCAGATACGCAGTATTTT

v_call: TRBV14
clone_size: few
d_call: NA
j_call: TRBJ2-7
cdr3_aa: CASSQTGVTPDYYYEQYF
cdr3_nt: TGTGCCAGCAGCCAAACGGGGGTGACCCCAGATTATTATTACGAGCAGTACTTC

v_call: TRBV5-1
clone_size: many
d_call: TRBD1
j_call: TRBJ2-3
cdr3_aa: CASRAWIGGGPDTQYF
cdr3_nt: TGCGCCAGCCGAGCTTGGATAGGGGGCGGTCCGGATACGCAGTATTTT

v_call: TRBV10-3
clone_size: few
d_call: TRBD2
j_call: TRBJ2-2
cdr3_aa: CAISEEREVGELFF
cdr3_nt: TGTGCCATCAGTGAGGAGCGGGAGGTCGGGGAGCTGTTTTTT

v_call: TRBV4-3
clone_size: few
d_call: NA
j_call: TRBJ2-1
cdr3_aa: CASSQDYRDHNEQFF
cdr3_nt: TGCGCCAGCAGCCAAGACTACCGAGATCACAATGAGCAGTTCTTC

v_call: TRBV12-3/TRBV12-4
clone_size: NA
d_call: TRBD2
j_call: TRBJ2-2
cdr3_aa: CASSRSGTGELFF
cdr3_nt: TGTGCCAGCAGTCGTAGCGGGACCGGGGAGCTGTTTTTT

v_call: TRBV29-1
clone_size: NA
d_call: NA
j_call: TRBJ2-1
cdr3_aa: CSVEPTPEPNEQFF
cdr3_nt: TGCAGCGTTGAACCCACCCCGGAACCCAATGAGCAGTTCTTC

v_call: TRBV7-9
clone_size: NA
d_call: NA
j_call: TRBJ2-2
cdr3_aa: CASSSDAAIQATGELFF
cdr3_nt: TGTGCCAGCAGCTCAGACGCGGCGATACAGGCTACCGGGGAGCTGTTTTTT

v_call: TRBV7-2
clone_size: many
d_call: TRBD2
j_call: TRBJ2-7
cdr3_aa: CASTPVSGNSYEQYF
cdr3_nt: TGTGCCAGCACACCGGTTAGCGGGAACTCCTACGAGCAGTACTTC

v_call: TRBV11-2
clone_size: many
d_call: NA
j_call: TRBJ1-4
cdr3_aa: CASSDREKLFF
cdr3_nt: TGTGCCAGCAGTGACAGGGAAAAACTGTTTTTT

v_call: TRBV3-1
clone_size: many
d_call: NA
j_call: TRBJ1-6
cdr3_aa: CASSQPGPYNSPLHF
cdr3_nt: TGTGCCAGCAGCCAACCCGGCCCCTATAATTCACCCCTCCACTTT

v_call: TRBV20-1
clone_size: many
d_call: NA
j_call: TRBJ2-3
cdr3_aa: CSAKRELADTQYF
cdr3_nt: TGCAGTGCTAAACGGGAGTTGGCAGATACGCAGTATTTT

v_call: TRBV29-1
clone_size: NA
d_call: TRBD1
j_call: TRBJ1-2
cdr3_aa: CSFWDRGRDFGANYGYTF
cdr3_nt: TGCAGCTTCTGGGACAGGGGACGGGACTTCGGGGCTAACTATGGCTACACCTTC

v_call: TRBV20-1
clone_size: many
d_call: NA
j_call: TRBJ2-2
cdr3_aa: CSASSGNTRTGELFF
cdr3_nt: TGCAGTGCTAGCAGCGGCAATACCCGAACCGGGGAGCTGTTTTTT

v_call: TRBV7-9
clone_size: many
d_call: NA
j_call: TRBJ1-5
cdr3_aa: CASSLGPPGLQPQHF
cdr3_nt: TGTGCCAGCAGCTTGGGGCCGCCGGGTTTGCAGCCCCAGCATTTT

v_call: TRBV29-1
clone_size: many
d_call: TRBD1
j_call: TRBJ2-5
cdr3_aa: CSVAGGGKPIQETQYF
cdr3_nt: TGCAGCGTTGCAGGGGGCGGTAAACCGATCCAAGAGACCCAGTACTTC

v_call: TRBV7-3
clone_size: NA
d_call: NA
j_call: TRBJ2-1
cdr3_aa: CASSLRPSGGYNEQFF
cdr3_nt: TGTGCCAGCAGCTTAAGGCCTTCCGGTGGATACAATGAGCAGTTCTTC

v_call: TRBV18
clone_size: few
d_call: NA
j_call: TRBJ1-6
cdr3_aa: CASSAGTNTNSPLHF
cdr3_nt: TGTGCCAGCTCAGCAGGGACCAATACGAATTCACCCCTCCACTTT

v_call: TRBV7-6
clone_size: many
d_call: NA
j_call: TRBJ2-6
cdr3_aa: CASSLSQGGGANVLTF
cdr3_nt: TGTGCCAGCAGCTTGTCCCAGGGAGGTGGGGCCAACGTCCTGACTTTC

v_call: TRBV30
clone_size: many
d_call: NA
j_call: TRBJ1-4
cdr3_aa: CAWSVPKSTDPGKLFF
cdr3_nt: TGTGCCTGGAGTGTACCGAAATCGACGGATCCTGGGAAACTGTTTTTT

v_call: TRBV20-1
clone_size: many
d_call: NA
j_call: TRBJ2-7
cdr3_aa: CSARQGFDAFEQYF
cdr3_nt: TGCAGTGCTAGACAGGGGTTCGACGCTTTCGAGCAGTACTTC

v_call: TRBV6-1
clone_size: many
d_call: TRBD2
j_call: TRBJ2-7
cdr3_aa: CASSPGVLAGTPYF
cdr3_nt: TGTGCCAGCAGTCCCGGAGTTCTAGCGGGTACCCCTTACTTC

v_call: TRBV5-4
clone_size: few
d_call: NA
j_call: TRBJ2-2
cdr3_aa: CAGSLDSIPGELFF
cdr3_nt: TGTGCCGGATCGCTAGATTCTATACCCGGGGAGCTGTTTTTT

v_call: TRBV9
clone_size: NA
d_call: NA
j_call: TRBJ2-3
cdr3_aa: CASSASTSTDTQYF
cdr3_nt: TGTGCCAGCAGCGCGTCGACTAGCACAGATACGCAGTATTTT

v_call: TRBV24-1
clone_size: few
d_call: TRBD2
j_call: TRBJ2-1
cdr3_aa: CATERESGNEQFF
cdr3_nt: TGTGCCACCGAGCGGGAGAGTGGGAATGAGCAGTTCTTC

v_call: TRBV10-3
clone_size: NA
d_call: TRBD1
j_call: TRBJ1-4
cdr3_aa: CASHRGQDEKLFF
cdr3_nt: TGTGCCAGCCACAGGGGGCAGGATGAAAAACTGTTTTTT

v_call: TRBV28
clone_size: few
d_call: NA
j_call: TRBJ2-7
cdr3_aa: CASSLPARGEQYF
cdr3_nt: TGTGCCAGCAGTTTGCCCGCTCGGGGCGAGCAGTACTTC

v_call: TRBV2
clone_size: many
d_call: NA
j_call: TRBJ1-5
cdr3_aa: CASSELGRARGQPQHF
cdr3_nt: TGTGCCAGCAGTGAACTCGGCAGGGCTCGCGGTCAGCCCCAGCATTTT

v_call: TRBV4-3
clone_size: few
d_call: TRBD1
j_call: TRBJ1-4
cdr3_aa: CASSQGSFRGSRATNEKLFF
cdr3_nt: TGCGCCAGCAGCCAAGGGAGTTTCAGGGGGTCGAGAGCAACTAATGAAAAACTGTTTTTT

v_call: TRBV20-1
clone_size: many
d_call: NA
j_call: TRBJ1-2
cdr3_aa: CSARDGRGPTGYTF
cdr3_nt: TGCAGTGCTAGAGATGGTCGCGGGCCTACAGGCTACACCTTC